This T cell receptor (beta chain) was identified during a study of blood T cells in healthy people across ages. Whole-study results and caveats: A greater number of naive CD4+ cells and higher diversity distinguished long-lived donors from aged donors. TCR beta diversity per million T cells fell roughly linearly with age.

Regarding this clonotype: Its antigen is still unknown.

PBMCs, at least 6.5 million per sample, were isolated. Sample-barcoded 5' priming and a J-beta primer mix drove a second PCR of about 6 to 12 cycles. Researchers report that a template-switch adaptor with 12 random nucleotides tagged each cDNA molecule. TCRdb passed the 5' RACE reads through MiXCR, listing each CDR3 protein once. The profile shows about 1.6 million distinct CDR3 sequences, roughly 30% of them singletons. This TCR was sampled from a woman aged 30 to 39 in good health. The sample was blood.

This chain's CDR3 is CASRQLRGTQYF. DNA for the CDR3: TGTGCCAGCAGACAGCTACGGGGTACGCAGTATTTT. The chain carries TRBV6-5 and TRBJ2-3; D is perhaps TRBD2 (5 bases). Trimming took 6 bases from V and 8 from J, leaving 12 bases between them. The CDR3 runs to 12 residues. Germline CDR1 is MNHEY and CDR2 is SVGAGI.